This TCR beta chain was captured in a study of blood T cells in healthy people across ages. Germline trimming cut 3 bases from V and 3 bases from J; bases unmatched to any gene: 6. CDR1 and CDR2 (germline): DFQATT, SNEGSKA (reference sequence). The length of the CDR3 is 15 residues. Every sample gave at least 5 micrograms of total RNA when it was extracted. With a J-beta primer mix and a sample-barcoded 5' primer, a second PCR ran about 7 to 12 cycles. A 12-random-nucleotide template-switch adaptor tagged each cDNA molecule. TCRdb re-analysed the 5' RACE reads in MiXCR, keeping a single row per CDR3 protein. The sample has around 800,000 distinct CDR3 sequences; about 48% are singletons.

Sequenced sample: blood. This sequence joins TRBV20-1 and TRBJ1-5; TRBD1 aligns across 9 bases. This sequence originates from a man at least 80 years old in good health. CDR3 in DNA: TGCAGTGCTAGCGGGACAGGGCTACTCAATCAGCCCCAGCATTTT. Amino acid sequence: CSASGTGLLNQPQHF.